Following are 18 T cell receptor beta chains from one sample sequenced in a study of blood T cell repertoires in COVID-19. The data were produced by immunoSEQ multiplex PCR, yet TCRdb's version contains in-frame clones alone and is incomplete. The sample gives around 100,000 clones, more than 75% of which show up once; about 15% is in the top ten. Sequences were obtained from peripheral blood. The receptors were sampled from a man over 45 with acute or convalescent COVID-19.

This chain uses TRBV19 with TRBJ1-2; 7 bases align to TRBD1. The V gene's germline CDR1 is LNHDA and CDR2 SQIVND (reference sequence). The junction had 9 bases not matched to a gene; V was cut back by 6 bases and J by 2 bases. The CDR3 is made up of 15 amino acids. The CDR3 nucleotides are TGTGCCAGTAGGCGGACAGGAACGGGGAACTATGGCTACACCTTC. This codes for CASRRTGTGNYGYTF.

The chain combines TRBV11-3 with TRBJ2-7; the D gene is possibly TRBD1 (6 bases). The CDR3 is 13 amino acids. With 0 bases removed from V and 5 bases from J, the gap between germline ends came to 8 bases. Per the germline V gene, CDR1 is SGHNT and CDR2 is YENEEA. The CDR3 protein is CASSLDRGHEQYF. CDR3 DNA: TGTGCCAGCAGCTTAGACAGGGGCCACGAGCAGTACTTC.

V usage is TRBV2 and J usage is TRBJ2-3; no clear D gene. V dropped 4 bases and J dropped 1 base, with 9 bases sitting between them. This CDR3 region has 14 residues. The germline V gene has CDR1 SNHLY and CDR2 FYNNEI. CDR3 loop: CASSAESGTDTQYF. For the CDR3, the DNA is TGTGCCAGCAGTGCCGAGTCTGGCACAGATACGCAGTATTTT.

V is TRBV13 and J is TRBJ2-1, with a tentative D call TRBD2 (6 bases). Germline CDR1 PRHDT, CDR2 FYEKMQ (reference sequence). Deletions cut 4 bases from V and 4 bases from J, with 17 bases between. CDR3 length: 16 residues. The CDR3 DNA follows: TGTGCCAGCAGCTCGCGCCGGGAGAGGAGTTACAATGAGCAGTTCTTC. It encodes CASSSRRERSYNEQFF.

This clone has only one observation. The chain links TRBV27 to TRBJ2-3; 15 positions agree with TRBD2. Germline V gives CDR1 MNHEY, CDR2 SMNVEV (reference sequence). The CDR3 is 19 amino acids. The V segment lost 4 bases and the J segment 3 bases; nucleotides outside the gene matches: 11. CDR3 region: CASSSGLAGGRVLTDTQYF. The CDR3 coding sequence is TGTGCCAGCAGTTCAGGACTAGCGGGAGGGCGGGTCTTGACAGATACGCAGTATTTT.

This clone is a singleton in its sample. V usage is TRBV27 and J usage is TRBJ2-3; TRBD1 matches 11 bases. Per the germline V gene, CDR1 is MNHEY and CDR2 is SMNVEV (reference sequence). V gave up 6 bases and J gave up 3 bases; unmatched junction bases: 2. This CDR3 is 14 amino acids long. The CDR3 protein is CASRRDRGTDTQYF. The CDR3 region has the DNA TGTGCCAGCAGGAGGGACAGGGGGACAGATACGCAGTATTTT.

This chain's CDR3 is CASSLASIKEQYF. The CDR3 DNA sequence: TGTGCCAGCAGCTTGGCTAGTATAAAGGAGCAGTACTTC. The chain combines TRBV5-5 with TRBJ2-7, with D unresolved. The length of the CDR3 is 13 residues. V lost 0 bases to trimming and J lost 7 bases, with 11 bases between them. CDR1 and CDR2 from the germline V gene are SGHKS and YYEKEE (reference sequence). Full variable domain (remainder filled in from reference TRBV5-5 and TRBJ2-7): DAGVTQSPTHLIKTRGQQVTLRCSPISGHKSVSWYQQVLGQGPQFIFQYYEKEERGRGNFPDRFSARQFPNYSSELNVNALLLGDSALYLCASSLASIKEQYFGPGTRLTVT.

By sample fraction, this clone is large. V and J are TRBV7-2 and TRBJ2-1; weak D call: TRBD1 (5 bases). CDR1 is SGHTA and CDR2 is FQGNSA in the germline V gene. V lost 5 bases, J lost 4 bases, and 18 bases lay in between. CDR3 length: 16 residues. The CDR3: CASSPTGQGAYNEQFF. The CDR3 coding sequence is TGTGCCAGCAGCCCAACTGGGCAGGGCGCGTACAATGAGCAGTTCTTC.

The CDR3 DNA follows: TGTGCCAGCAGCGTCTATGCTAGCGGGAGGAGAAAAGAGACCCAGTACTTC. This encodes CASSVYASGRRKETQYF. The chain joins TRBV7-6 to TRBJ2-5; 11 nucleotides match TRBD2. CDR1 is SGHVS, CDR2 FNYEAQ, per germline. Trimming at V came to 5 bases and at J to 3 bases, leaving 11 bases not matched to a gene. This CDR3 has 17 amino acids.

V usage is TRBV9 and J usage is TRBJ2-7; tentative D call: TRBD1 (6 bases). CDR1 and CDR2 (germline): SGDLS, YYNGEE. V lost 0 bases to trimming and J lost 4 bases, with 11 bases between them. The CDR3 extends over 14 amino acids. CDR3 in amino acids: CASSVGAGEYEQYF. The CDR3 DNA follows: TGTGCCAGCAGCGTAGGAGCAGGGGAGTACGAGCAGTACTTC.

On this clone itself: The junction departs from the called germline gene at one end, perhaps through a read error. V is TRBV7-8 and J is TRBJ1-6; 8 bases align to TRBD1. Per the germline V gene, CDR1 is SGHVS and CDR2 is FQNEAQ. This CDR3 is 16 amino acids long. The CDR3 DNA reads as TGTGCCAGCAACTTAGGCAGGGGGCGAGTCAATTCACCCCTCCACTTT. Protein sequence: CASNLGRGRVNSPLHF.

This chain connects TRBV7-9 to TRBJ1-2, with 10 nucleotides matching TRBD1. J lost 10 bases, V lost 6 bases, and 5 bases had no gene match. The CDR3 extends over 12 amino acids. Germline V gives CDR1 SEHNR, CDR2 FQNEAQ (reference sequence). The CDR3 loop is CASRGTGDIYTF. CDR3 bases: TGTGCCAGCAGGGGGACAGGGGATATCTACACCTTC.

V usage is TRBV2 and J usage is TRBJ1-1, with TRBD1 identical over 7 bases. The germline V gene encodes CDR1 SNHLY and CDR2 FYNNEI. The length of the CDR3 is 14 residues. The ends lost 5 bases at V and 2 bases at J; junction bases unmatched: 5. DNA for the CDR3: TGTGCCAGCAGTTCGGGACAGTTTAACACTGAAGCTTTCTTT. Amino acid sequence: CASSSGQFNTEAFF.

The V gene is TRBV6-5, the J gene TRBJ1-4; possible D gene TRBD1, 5 bases. CDR3 size: 15 residues. Trimming left V 7 bases short and J 4 bases short, with 16 bases between. Germline loops: CDR1 MNHEY, CDR2 SVGAGI. CDR3 sequence reads: CASTQGNRLNEKLFF. In DNA, the CDR3 is TGTGCCAGCACCCAAGGGAACAGGCTTAATGAAAAACTGTTTTTT.

This chain connects TRBV2 to TRBJ2-1; D uncertain. Deletions cut 6 bases from V and 5 bases from J, with 5 bases between. CDR3 size: 11 residues. Germline loops: CDR1 SNHLY, CDR2 FYNNEI. CDR3 sequence reads: CASSLNNEQFF. CDR3 DNA: TGTGCCAGCAGCCTTAACAATGAGCAGTTCTTC.

The genes are TRBV3-1 (or the pseudogene TRBV3-2) and TRBJ2-1; 9 nucleotides align to TRBD2. The CDR3 contains 16 residues. J gave up 4 bases and V 2 bases, and 6 bases lay outside the gene matches. The germline V gene has CDR1 LGHDT and CDR2 YNNKEL (reference sequence). The DNA of the CDR3 is TGTGCCAGCAGCCAAACGCTAGCGGGGCTATACAATGAGCAGTTCTTC. Amino acid sequence: CASSQTLAGLYNEQFF.

The V call is TRBV5-8, the J call TRBJ2-7; tentatively, D is TRBD1 (6 bases). CDR3 length: 17 amino acids. V lost 0 bases and J 4 bases, leaving 20 bases between the germline ends. CDR1 and CDR2 from the germline V gene are SGHTS and YDEGEE. CDR3 residues: CASSLEPRSGDKYEQYF. The CDR3 DNA follows: TGTGCCAGCAGCTTGGAACCTCGGTCAGGGGATAAGTACGAGCAGTACTTC.

This clone was counted once. V and J are TRBV2 and TRBJ2-1, with D perhaps matching TRBD1 (7 bases). CDR1 and CDR2 (germline): SNHLY, FYNNEI. The V end was cut by 7 bases, the J end by 15 bases, with 13 bases between. The CDR3 is 10 amino acids. The CDR3 sequence: CASMPGGPFF. CDR3 nucleotides: TGTGCCAGCATGCCAGGGGGGCCGTTCTTC. The full variable domain, with the rest looked up from reference TRBV2 and TRBJ2-1, is EPEVTQTPSHQVTQMGQEVILRCVPISNHLYFYWYRQILGQKVEFLVSFYNNEISEKSEIFDDQFSVERPDGSNFTLKIRSTKLEDSAMYFCASMPGGPFFGPGTRLTVL.